Following are 12 T cell receptor beta chains from one sample sequenced in a study of a mutant IDH1 vaccine in newly diagnosed glioma. Noted time point: baseline, week 1 (first vaccination visit). Treatment: pre-vaccination baseline after standard-of-care therapy. Clones were read by immunoSEQ multiplex PCR, and TCRdb kept only the in-frame ones, dropping some. The repertoire holds 20,000 to 25,000 clones, with about 85% as singletons. The sequences come from PBMCs, collected from a glioma patient treated with radiotherapy, temozolomide or both. These receptors all stem from a man aged 40-49 years with glioma.

The chain recombines TRBV27 with TRBJ2-5, with 8 bases matching TRBD1. V lost 2 bases and J lost 5; bases outside the gene matches: 7. Germline CDR1 is MNHEY and CDR2 is SMNVEV (reference sequence). The CDR3 has 15 amino acids. CDR3 nucleotides: TGTGCCAGCAGTTTAGTTCGGGCAGGGGGCGAGACCCAGTACTTC. This encodes CASSLVRAGGETQYF.

The CDR3 here is CASSRDRADEKLFF. The CDR3 region has the DNA TGTGCCAGCAGCCGGGACAGGGCGGATGAAAAACTGTTTTTT. The chain employs TRBV5-6 and TRBJ1-4, with 9 bases identical to TRBD1. The germline gives CDR1 SGHDT, CDR2 YYEEEE. J was trimmed by 6 bases and V by 4 bases; bases with no gene match: 4. This CDR3 is built from 14 residues.

The chain employs TRBV4-3 and TRBJ2-3; D gene uncertain. V lost 2 bases and J 1 base, leaving 10 bases between the germline ends. Germline V gene sequence: CDR1 LGHNA, CDR2 YSLEER. CDR3 length: 15 amino acids. The CDR3 nucleotides read TGCGCCAGCAGCCAAAGGTCGAGAGGCACAGATACGCAGTATTTT. It encodes CASSQRSRGTDTQYF.

A single count supports this clone. This chain connects TRBV7-9 to TRBJ2-5; D may be TRBD2 (5 bases). Trimming took 5 bases from V and 5 from J, leaving 15 bases between them. The CDR3 is 14 amino acids. Germline CDR1 is SEHNR and CDR2 is FQNEAQ (reference sequence). For the CDR3, the DNA is TGTGCCAGCAGCCGGGGAAAAGAGGTCGAGACCCAGTACTTC. It yields the protein CASSRGKEVETQYF.

The chain has TRBV15 and TRBJ1-4; D perhaps matches TRBD1 (5 bases). The CDR3 length is 16 residues. Trimming removed 0 bases at V and 5 bases at J, with 13 bases between. Looked up from germline, CDR1 is LNHNV and CDR2 is YYDKDF (reference sequence). CDR3 sequence reads: CATSRDLGGRNEKLFF. CDR3 DNA: TGTGCCACCAGCAGAGATCTGGGGGGGAGGAATGAAAAACTGTTTTTT.

This chain links TRBV5-8 with TRBJ2-7; D gene ambiguous. Trimming took 0 bases from V and 7 from J, leaving 5 bases between them. This CDR3 has 11 amino acids. Germline V lookup: CDR1 SGHTS, CDR2 YDEGEE. The CDR3 DNA reads as TGTGCCAGCAGCTTGGGTGGGGAGCAGTACGTC. Its protein is CASSLGGEQYV.

This chain uses TRBV29-1 with TRBJ1-1; D ambiguous. Looked up from germline, CDR1 is SQVTM and CDR2 is ANQGSEA. The CDR3 is 14 residues long. The V and J ends lost 6 bases and 0 bases respectively, with 14 bases between them. In DNA, the CDR3 is TGCAGCGTAATCGGGCGGGCGATGAACACTGAAGCTTTCTTT. Residues: CSVIGRAMNTEAFF. Full variable domain (remainder filled in from reference TRBV29-1 and TRBJ1-1): SAVISQKPSRDICQRGTSLTIQCQVDSQVTMMFWYRQQPGQSLTLIATANQGSEATYESGFVIDKFPISRPNLTFSTLTVSNMSPEDSSIYLCSVIGRAMNTEAFFGQGTRLTVV.

The rearrangement uses TRBV9 and TRBJ2-7, with 10 nucleotides matching TRBD1. The germline V gene has CDR1 SGDLS and CDR2 YYNGEE. After removal of 2 bases from V and 3 bases from J, the junction contained 5 bases not matched to a gene. This CDR3 spans 15 amino acids. The CDR3 reads CASSVGTGEIYEQYF. CDR3 nucleotides: TGTGCCAGCAGCGTTGGGACAGGGGAAATCTACGAGCAGTACTTC.

The gene calls are TRBV4-3 and TRBJ2-5; 7 bases align to TRBD2. The V segment lost 1 base and the J segment 9 bases; nucleotides outside the gene matches: 8. This CDR3 is 14 amino acids long. Germline lookup yields CDR1 LGHNA and CDR2 YSLEER. CDR3 nucleotides: TGCGCCAGCAGCCAAGCGAGGTCGGGAGGAGCCCAGTACTTC. Translated, it gives CASSQARSGGAQYF.

The rearrangement joins TRBV7-2 to TRBJ1-1; no definite D call. V lost 0 bases and J lost 1, with 12 bases in between. The V gene's germline CDR1 is SGHTA and CDR2 FQGNSA. The length of the CDR3 is 16 residues. CDR3 loop: CASSLAFLSGNTEAFF. The CDR3 nucleotides are TGTGCCAGCAGCTTAGCGTTTCTTTCCGGGAACACTGAAGCTTTCTTT.

The rearrangement uses TRBV5-6 and TRBJ2-2; D tentatively reads TRBD1 or TRBD2 (5 bases each). Trimming cost V 4 bases and J 5 bases, with 18 bases left between them. The CDR3 contains 16 residues. Germline V gene sequence: CDR1 SGHDT, CDR2 YYEEEE. Here the CDR3 reads CASSATALRRTGELFF. The CDR3 nucleotides are TGTGCCAGCAGCGCGACAGCCCTAAGGAGGACCGGGGAGCTGTTTTTT.

The chain is built from TRBV5-1 and TRBJ1-1; 7 positions match TRBD1. The V and J ends lost 4 bases and 0 bases, in that order; junction bases with no gene match: 3. Germline V CDR1 and CDR2: SGHRS, YFSETQ. The CDR3 consists of 14 residues. The CDR3 region is CASSPGQMNTEAFF. CDR3 nucleotides: TGCGCCAGCAGCCCGGGACAGATGAACACTGAAGCTTTCTTT.